These 20 T cell receptor beta chains share one sample of origin, sequenced in a study of blood T cell repertoires in COVID-19. Measured with immunoSEQ multiplex PCR; TCRdb has only the in-frame clones, and not every one. The sample includes tens of thousands of clones, around 79% of them seen just once. The sample was peripheral blood. The source of these receptors is a woman aged 65 to 85 with acute or convalescent COVID-19.

The chain couples TRBV5-4 to TRBJ1-1; 7 bases agree with TRBD1. V lost 4 bases and J lost 6; bases outside the gene matches: 6. The V gene's germline CDR1 is SGHNT and CDR2 YYREEE (reference sequence). The CDR3 is 13 residues long. The CDR3 DNA is TGTGCCAGCAGCCGCGACAGGGTCGCTGAAGCTTTCTTT. It translates to CASSRDRVAEAFF.

This chain links TRBV5-6 with TRBJ2-1; 7 nucleotides agree with TRBD2. Germline-derived CDR1 and CDR2 are SGHDT and YYEEEE. The CDR3 is made up of 15 amino acids. V shed 2 bases, J shed 10 bases, and the junction held 12 bases outside the gene matches. The CDR3 sequence: CASSFRASGWLEQFF. CDR3 DNA sequence: TGTGCCAGCAGCTTTAGGGCTAGCGGATGGTTGGAGCAGTTCTTC.

V is TRBV7-2 and J is TRBJ1-6; 8 positions agree with TRBD1. The CDR3 contains 15 residues. V lost 7 bases to trimming and J lost 3 bases; unmatched junction nucleotides: 5. Germline CDR1 and CDR2: SGHTA and FQGNSA. The CDR3 DNA reads TGTGCCAGCACGGGACAGGCGGACTATAATTCACCCCTCCACTTT. It translates to CASTGQADYNSPLHF.

This chain links TRBV15 with TRBJ1-4; TRBD1 is a possible D gene (5 bases). Per the germline V gene, CDR1 is LNHNV and CDR2 is YYDKDF (reference sequence). With 2 bases removed from V and 8 bases from J, the gap between germline ends came to 12 bases. The CDR3 consists of 14 residues. The CDR3: CATSRRQFREKLFF. In nucleotides, the CDR3 is TGTGCCACCAGCAGACGACAGTTTCGGGAAAAACTGTTTTTT.

J is TRBJ1-2 and V is TRBV6-1; unclear D gene. Germline V gene data show CDR1 as MNHNS and CDR2 as SASEGT. The CDR3 has 15 residues. Trimming removed 1 base at V and 3 bases at J, with 12 bases between. The CDR3 sequence is CASSEEQAGHYGYTF. The CDR3 nucleotides are TGTGCCAGCAGTGAAGAGCAGGCAGGTCACTATGGCTACACCTTC.

The CDR3 sequence: CASSRQGNQPQHF. The CDR3 bases are TGTGCCAGCAGTCGGCAGGGTAATCAGCCCCAGCATTTT. This chain connects TRBV2 to TRBJ1-5; D is possibly TRBD1 (5 bases). V lost 5 bases, J lost 4 bases, and 9 bases lay in between. The CDR3 is 13 residues long. Germline CDR1 reads SNHLY; CDR2 reads FYNNEI.

The chain uses TRBV15 and TRBJ2-1; 9 bases match TRBD2. Germline V gives CDR1 LNHNV, CDR2 YYDKDF (reference sequence). The CDR3 is 15 amino acids. Trimming took 3 bases from V and 1 from J; bases not matched to a gene: 1. The CDR3 spells CATSSTSGSYNEQFF. In DNA, the CDR3 is TGTGCCACCAGCAGCACTAGCGGGTCCTACAATGAGCAGTTCTTC.

The chain carries TRBV7-2 and TRBJ2-7, with D maybe TRBD2 (6 bases). The length of the CDR3 is 15 residues. Germline CDR1 SGHTA, CDR2 FQGNSA. V lost 4 bases to trimming and J lost 2 bases, with 15 bases between them. The CDR3: CASSSQGLQTYEQYF. The CDR3 DNA is TGTGCCAGCAGCTCTCAGGGACTCCAAACCTACGAGCAGTACTTC.

The chain uses TRBV7-3 and TRBJ1-1; D not resolved. This CDR3 is 15 amino acids long. The V gene's germline CDR1 is SGHTA and CDR2 FQGTGA. Trimming removed 2 bases at V and 0 bases at J, with 10 bases between. The CDR3 DNA reads as TGTGCCAGCAGCTTAGATCCGGGGTTGAACACTGAAGCTTTCTTT. This gives the protein CASSLDPGLNTEAFF.

This chain connects TRBV12-1 to TRBJ1-2; TRBD1 is the table's D call and was not checked against the DNA. TRBV12-1 is tagged as a pseudogene. This CDR3 spans 16 amino acids. This CDR3 reads CASSCNRGRTNYGYTF. The CDR3, as DNA: TGTGCCAGCAGCTGTAACAGGGGGCGAACAAACTATGGCTACACCTTC.

The rearrangement joins TRBV28 to TRBJ1-2; weak D call: TRBD1 (5 bases). The germline CDR1 and CDR2 sequences are MDHEN and SYDVKM. V was cut by 5 bases and J by 4 bases, with 14 bases left in between. The CDR3 totals 14 residues. CDR3 protein: CASSPGRDFYGYTF. DNA for the CDR3: TGTGCCAGCAGTCCCGGCAGGGACTTCTATGGCTACACCTTC.

This chain connects TRBV6-1 to TRBJ2-1; 9 nucleotides align to TRBD2. The CDR3 consists of 14 residues. The germline CDR1 and CDR2 sequences are MNHNS and SASEGT. After removal of 5 bases from V and 9 bases from J, the junction contained 8 bases not matched to a gene. For the CDR3, the DNA is TGTGCCAGCAGTTCTGGCGGGGGGGCCGGTGAGCAGTTCTTC. This translates into CASSSGGGAGEQFF.

This chain uses TRBV19 with TRBJ1-2; the D gene is possibly TRBD1 (6 bases). CDR3 size: 14 residues. CDR1 is LNHDA, CDR2 SQIVND, per germline (reference sequence). V gave up 6 bases and J gave up 1 base, with 12 bases separating them. In DNA form, the CDR3 reads TGTGCCAGTAGAGGCACAGGGATTAACTATGGCTACACCTTC. This sequence encodes CASRGTGINYGYTF.

This clone was detected only a few times. The rearrangement uses TRBV6-5 and TRBJ1-2; maybe TRBD1 (6 bases). Deletions cut 0 bases from V and 4 bases from J, with 9 bases between. CDR3 length: 14 amino acids. The germline V gene has CDR1 MNHEY and CDR2 SVGAGI. In nucleotides, the CDR3 is TGTGCCAGCAGTTACTCACAGGGTCCCTATGGCTACACCTTC. Protein product: CASSYSQGPYGYTF.

V and J are TRBV5-8 and TRBJ2-3; the D gene is possibly TRBD2 (5 bases). V was pared by 3 bases and J by 4 bases, with 15 bases between. The CDR3 is 15 amino acids. CDR1 is SGHTS, CDR2 YDEGEE, per germline. In nucleotides, the CDR3 is TGTGCCAGCAGCTACACCGGGGTGAGGGCAGATACGCAGTATTTT. The encoded protein is CASSYTGVRADTQYF.

The gene calls are TRBV19 and TRBJ1-5; D is unresolved. CDR3 length: 17 amino acids. Germline loops: CDR1 LNHDA, CDR2 SQIVND (reference sequence). Trimming took 4 bases from V and 1 from J, leaving 17 bases between them. The DNA for the CDR3 is TGTGCCAGTAGTACCACGTTTTTTTCCGAGAGCAATCAGCCCCAGCATTTT. Translation: CASSTTFFSESNQPQHF.

This sequence joins TRBV30 and TRBJ2-1, with TRBD2 matching 11 bases. Trimming removed 3 bases from V and 3 bases from J; junction bases left unmatched: 1. Germline-derived CDR1 and CDR2 are GTSNPN and SVGIG (reference sequence). The CDR3 consists of 14 residues. The DNA of the CDR3 is TGTGCCTGGAGGGGACTAGCGGACTACAATGAGCAGTTCTTC. Its translation: CAWRGLADYNEQFF.

The sample holds a few counts of this clone. CDR3 bases: TGTGCCAGCAGCTCCCCCCGGGGAATCCAAGAGACCCAGTACTTC. It encodes CASSSPRGIQETQYF. The chain joins TRBV6-5 to TRBJ2-5, with D perhaps TRBD2 (5 bases). The length of the CDR3 is 15 residues. CDR1 and CDR2 (germline): MNHEY, SVGAGI. Trimming took 6 bases from V and 1 from J, leaving 15 bases between them.

The chain uses TRBV5-4 and TRBJ2-5; the D gene is possibly TRBD2 (8 bases). The V end lost 4 bases, the J end lost 5 bases, and 18 bases lay between the germline ends. The germline CDR1 and CDR2 sequences are SGHNT and YYREEE (reference sequence). The CDR3 is made up of 15 amino acids. The CDR3 DNA reads TGTGCCAGCAGCCCCGGGAGGGGGCGCTGGGAGACCCAGTACTTC. Translating gives CASSPGRGRWETQYF.

The chain joins TRBV5-1 to TRBJ2-3, with 9 positions matching TRBD1. The CDR3 loop spans 17 amino acids. Germline V gene data show CDR1 as SGHRS and CDR2 as YFSETQ. V was clipped by 2 bases and J by 2 bases; unmatched bases: 9. The CDR3 sequence is CASSLQGTGPTTDTQYF. CDR3 bases: TGCGCCAGCAGCTTACAAGGGACAGGGCCCACCACAGATACGCAGTATTTT. The variable domain in full, completed from reference TRBV5-1 and TRBJ2-3, reads KAGVTQTPRYLIKTRGQQVTLSCSPISGHRSVSWYQQTPGQGLQFLFEYFSETQRNKGNFPGRFSGRQFSNSRSEMNVSTLELGDSALYLCASSLQGTGPTTDTQYFGPGTRLTVL.